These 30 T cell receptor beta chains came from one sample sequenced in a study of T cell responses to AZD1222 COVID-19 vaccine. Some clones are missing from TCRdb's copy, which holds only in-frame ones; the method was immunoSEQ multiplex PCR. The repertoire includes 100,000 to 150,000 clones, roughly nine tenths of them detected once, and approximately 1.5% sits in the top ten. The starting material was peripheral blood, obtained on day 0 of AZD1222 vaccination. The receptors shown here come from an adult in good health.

The CDR3 region is CASSFYAGTGNTIYF. As DNA, the CDR3 is TGTGCCAGCAGCTTCTACGCGGGTACTGGAAACACCATATATTTT. This chain uses TRBV7-2 with TRBJ1-3; D is unresolved. Germline V gene data show CDR1 as SGHTA and CDR2 as FQGNSA. This CDR3 contains 15 residues. The V end was cut by 3 bases, the J end by 2 bases, with 11 bases between. The whole variable domain, remainder taken from reference TRBV7-2 and TRBJ1-3, is GAGVSQSPSNKVTEKGKDVELRCDPISGHTALYWYRQSLGQGLEFLIYFQGNSAPDKSGLPSDRFSAERTGGSVSTLTIQRTQQEDSAVYLCASSFYAGTGNTIYFGEGSWLTVV.

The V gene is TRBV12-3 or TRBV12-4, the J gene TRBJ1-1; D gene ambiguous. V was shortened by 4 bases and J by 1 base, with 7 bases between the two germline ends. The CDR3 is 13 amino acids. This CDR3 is CASSYTRNTEAFF. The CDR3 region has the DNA TGTGCCAGCAGTTACACCCGGAACACTGAAGCTTTCTTT.

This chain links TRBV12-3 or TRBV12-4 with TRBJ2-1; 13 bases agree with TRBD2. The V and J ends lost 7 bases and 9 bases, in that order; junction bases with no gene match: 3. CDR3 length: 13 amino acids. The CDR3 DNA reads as TGTGCCAGCAAACTAGCGGGAGGGATTGAGCAGTTCTTC. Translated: CASKLAGGIEQFF.

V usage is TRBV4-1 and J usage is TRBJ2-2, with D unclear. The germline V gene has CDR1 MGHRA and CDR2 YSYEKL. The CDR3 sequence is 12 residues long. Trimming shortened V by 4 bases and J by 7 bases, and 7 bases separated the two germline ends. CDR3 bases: TGCGCCAGCAGCCCCCTTAGCGGGGAGCTGTTTTTT. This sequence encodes CASSPLSGELFF.

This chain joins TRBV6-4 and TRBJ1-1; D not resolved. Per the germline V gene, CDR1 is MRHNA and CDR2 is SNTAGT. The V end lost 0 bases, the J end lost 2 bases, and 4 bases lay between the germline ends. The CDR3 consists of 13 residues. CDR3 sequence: CASSDSDNTEAFF. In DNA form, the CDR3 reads TGTGCCAGCAGTGACTCGGACAACACTGAAGCTTTCTTT.

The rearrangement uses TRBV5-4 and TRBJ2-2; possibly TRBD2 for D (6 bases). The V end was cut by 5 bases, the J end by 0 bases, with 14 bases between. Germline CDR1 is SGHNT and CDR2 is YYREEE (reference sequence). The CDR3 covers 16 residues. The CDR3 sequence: CASSRGRDPNTGELFF. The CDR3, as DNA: TGTGCCAGCAGTCGTGGGCGGGACCCGAACACCGGGGAGCTGTTTTTT.

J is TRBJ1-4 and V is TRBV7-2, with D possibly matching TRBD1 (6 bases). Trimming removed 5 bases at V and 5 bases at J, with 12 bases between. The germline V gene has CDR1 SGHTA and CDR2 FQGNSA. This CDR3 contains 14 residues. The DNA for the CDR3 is TGTGCCAGCAGCCCCAGGGGACTAAATGAAAAACTGTTTTTT. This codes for CASSPRGLNEKLFF.

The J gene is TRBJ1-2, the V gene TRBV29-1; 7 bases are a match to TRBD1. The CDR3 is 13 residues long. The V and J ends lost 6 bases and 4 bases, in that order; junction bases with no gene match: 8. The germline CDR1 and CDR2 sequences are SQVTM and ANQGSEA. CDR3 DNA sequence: TGCAGCGTCGGACAGGACCTAGTCTATGGCTACACCTTC. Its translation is CSVGQDLVYGYTF.

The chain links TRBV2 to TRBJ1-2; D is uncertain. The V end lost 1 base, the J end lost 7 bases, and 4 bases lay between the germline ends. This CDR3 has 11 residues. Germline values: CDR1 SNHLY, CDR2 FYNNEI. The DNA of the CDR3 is TGTGCCAGCAGTGAAGACCGTGGCTACACCTTC. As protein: CASSEDRGYTF. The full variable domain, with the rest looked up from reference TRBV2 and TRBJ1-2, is EPEVTQTPSHQVTQMGQEVILRCVPISNHLYFYWYRQILGQKVEFLVSFYNNEISEKSEIFDDQFSVERPDGSNFTLKIRSTKLEDSAMYFCASSEDRGYTFGSGTRLTVV.

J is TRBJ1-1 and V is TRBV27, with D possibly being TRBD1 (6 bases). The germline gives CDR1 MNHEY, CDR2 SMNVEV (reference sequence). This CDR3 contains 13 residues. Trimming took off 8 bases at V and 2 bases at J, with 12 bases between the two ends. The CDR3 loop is CASSGALNTEAFF. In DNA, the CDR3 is TGTGCCAGCTCAGGGGCCCTAAACACTGAAGCTTTCTTT.

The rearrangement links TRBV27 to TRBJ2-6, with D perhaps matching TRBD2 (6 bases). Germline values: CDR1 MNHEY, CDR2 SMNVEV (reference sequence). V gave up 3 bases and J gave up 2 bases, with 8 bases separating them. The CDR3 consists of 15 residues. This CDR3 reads CASSLGTAGANVLTF. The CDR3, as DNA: TGTGCCAGCAGTTTGGGGACTGCTGGGGCCAACGTCCTGACTTTC.

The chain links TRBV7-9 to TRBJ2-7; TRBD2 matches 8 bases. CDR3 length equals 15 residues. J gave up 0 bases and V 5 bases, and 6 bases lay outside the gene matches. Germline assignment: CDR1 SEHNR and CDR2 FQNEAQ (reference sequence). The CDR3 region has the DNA TGTGCCAGCAGCCTCAGCGGGGGCTCCTCCTACGAGCAGTACTTC. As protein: CASSLSGGSSYEQYF.

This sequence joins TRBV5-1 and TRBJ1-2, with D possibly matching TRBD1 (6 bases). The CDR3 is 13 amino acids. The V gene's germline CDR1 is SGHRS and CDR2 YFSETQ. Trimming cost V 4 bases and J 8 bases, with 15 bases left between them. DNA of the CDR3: TGCGCCAGCAGCCCGGGTGCAGGGGTCGGCTACACCTTC. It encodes CASSPGAGVGYTF.

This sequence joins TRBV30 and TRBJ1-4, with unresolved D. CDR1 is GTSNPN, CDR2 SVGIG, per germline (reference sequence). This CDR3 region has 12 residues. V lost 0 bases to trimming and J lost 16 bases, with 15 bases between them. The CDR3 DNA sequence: TGTGCCTGGAGTGTATTAGGCAGTACTAAGTTTTTT. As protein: CAWSVLGSTKFF.

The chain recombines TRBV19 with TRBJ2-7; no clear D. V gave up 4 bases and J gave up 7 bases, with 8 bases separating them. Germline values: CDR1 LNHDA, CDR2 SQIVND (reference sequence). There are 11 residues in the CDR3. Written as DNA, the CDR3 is TGTGCCAGTAGTAAATCCAATGAGCAGTACTTC. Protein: CASSKSNEQYF.

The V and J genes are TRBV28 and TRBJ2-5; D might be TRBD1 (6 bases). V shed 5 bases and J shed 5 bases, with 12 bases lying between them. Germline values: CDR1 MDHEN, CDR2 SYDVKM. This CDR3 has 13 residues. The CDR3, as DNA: TGTGCCAGCAGTACTCAGGGGTTGGAGACCCAGTACTTC. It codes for CASSTQGLETQYF.

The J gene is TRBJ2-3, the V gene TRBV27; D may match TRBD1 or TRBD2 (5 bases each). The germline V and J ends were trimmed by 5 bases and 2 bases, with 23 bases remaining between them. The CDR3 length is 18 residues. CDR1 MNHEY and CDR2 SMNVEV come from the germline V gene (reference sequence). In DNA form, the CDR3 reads TGTGCCAGCAGTCCACTCCCCCTGACCCCGGGGCACACAGATACGCAGTATTTT. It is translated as CASSPLPLTPGHTDTQYF.

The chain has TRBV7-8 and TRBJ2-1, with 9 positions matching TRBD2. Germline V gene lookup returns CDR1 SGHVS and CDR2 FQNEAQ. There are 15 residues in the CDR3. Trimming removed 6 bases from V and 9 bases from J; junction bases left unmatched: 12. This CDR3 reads CASRPASGDPPEQFF. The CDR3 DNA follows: TGTGCCAGCAGACCGGCTAGCGGGGACCCACCTGAGCAGTTCTTC.

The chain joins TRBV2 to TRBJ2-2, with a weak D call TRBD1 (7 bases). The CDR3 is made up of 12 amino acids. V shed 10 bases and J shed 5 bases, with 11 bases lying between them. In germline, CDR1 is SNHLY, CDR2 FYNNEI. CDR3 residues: CATRGETGELFF. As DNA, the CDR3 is TGTGCCACCAGGGGGGAGACCGGGGAGCTGTTTTTT. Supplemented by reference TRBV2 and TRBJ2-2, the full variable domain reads EPEVTQTPSHQVTQMGQEVILRCVPISNHLYFYWYRQILGQKVEFLVSFYNNEISEKSEIFDDQFSVERPDGSNFTLKIRSTKLEDSAMYFCATRGETGELFFGEGSRLTVL.

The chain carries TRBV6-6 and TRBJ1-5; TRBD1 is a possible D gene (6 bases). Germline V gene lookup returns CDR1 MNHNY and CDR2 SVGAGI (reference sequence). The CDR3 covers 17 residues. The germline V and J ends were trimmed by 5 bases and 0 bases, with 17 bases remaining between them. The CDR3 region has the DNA TGTGCCAGCAGTCCCACAGGGTCCACTTATAGCAATCAGCCCCAGCATTTT. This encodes CASSPTGSTYSNQPQHF.

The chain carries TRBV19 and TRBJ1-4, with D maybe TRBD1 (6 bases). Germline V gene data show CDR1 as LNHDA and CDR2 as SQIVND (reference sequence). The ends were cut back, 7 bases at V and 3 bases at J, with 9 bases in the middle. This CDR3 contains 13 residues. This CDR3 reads CASTGDANEKLFF. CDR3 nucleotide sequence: TGTGCCAGTACAGGGGATGCTAATGAAAAACTGTTTTTT.

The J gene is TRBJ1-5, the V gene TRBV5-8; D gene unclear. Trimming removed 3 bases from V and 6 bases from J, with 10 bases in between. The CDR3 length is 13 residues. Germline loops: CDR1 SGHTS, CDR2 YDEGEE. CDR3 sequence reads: CASSWGQGQPQHF. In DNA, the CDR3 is TGTGCCAGCAGCTGGGGTCAAGGTCAGCCCCAGCATTTT.

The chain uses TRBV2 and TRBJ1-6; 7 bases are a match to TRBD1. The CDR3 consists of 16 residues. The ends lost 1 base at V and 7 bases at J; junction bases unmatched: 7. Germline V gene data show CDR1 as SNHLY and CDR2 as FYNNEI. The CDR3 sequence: CASSEGGQGGNSPLHF. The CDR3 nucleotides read TGTGCCAGCAGTGAAGGGGGGCAGGGGGGAAATTCACCCCTCCACTTT.

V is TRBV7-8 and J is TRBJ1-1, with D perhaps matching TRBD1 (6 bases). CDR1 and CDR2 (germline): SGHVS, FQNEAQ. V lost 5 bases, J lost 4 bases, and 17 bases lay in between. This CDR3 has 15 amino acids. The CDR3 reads CASSPPQQGGTEAFF. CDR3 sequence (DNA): TGTGCCAGCAGCCCGCCCCAACAGGGTGGCACTGAAGCTTTCTTT.

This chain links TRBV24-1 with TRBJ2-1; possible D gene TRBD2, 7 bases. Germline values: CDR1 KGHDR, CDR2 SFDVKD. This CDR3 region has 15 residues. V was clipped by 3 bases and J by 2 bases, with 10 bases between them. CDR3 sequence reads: CATSDGGAAYNEQFF. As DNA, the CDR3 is TGTGCCACCAGTGATGGGGGGGCCGCCTACAATGAGCAGTTCTTC.

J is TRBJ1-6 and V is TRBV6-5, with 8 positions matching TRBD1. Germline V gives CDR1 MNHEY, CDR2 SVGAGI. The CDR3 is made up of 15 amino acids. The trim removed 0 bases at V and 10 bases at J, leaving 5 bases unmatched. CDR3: CASSYSDRGGSPLHF. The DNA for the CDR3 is TGTGCCAGCAGTTACTCAGACAGGGGTGGATCACCCCTCCACTTT.

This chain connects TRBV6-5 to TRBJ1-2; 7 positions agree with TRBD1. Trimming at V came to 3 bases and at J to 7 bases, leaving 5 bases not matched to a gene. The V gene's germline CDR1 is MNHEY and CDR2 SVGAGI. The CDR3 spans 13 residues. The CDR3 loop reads CASSYRQGGGYTF. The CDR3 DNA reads TGTGCCAGCAGTTATCGACAGGGTGGTGGCTACACCTTC.

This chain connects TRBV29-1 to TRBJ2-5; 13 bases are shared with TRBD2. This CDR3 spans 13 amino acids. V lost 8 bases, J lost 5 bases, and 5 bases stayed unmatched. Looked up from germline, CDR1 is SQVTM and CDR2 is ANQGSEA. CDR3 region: CSKALAGGETQYF. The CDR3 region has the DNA TGCAGCAAAGCACTAGCGGGGGGGGAGACCCAGTACTTC.

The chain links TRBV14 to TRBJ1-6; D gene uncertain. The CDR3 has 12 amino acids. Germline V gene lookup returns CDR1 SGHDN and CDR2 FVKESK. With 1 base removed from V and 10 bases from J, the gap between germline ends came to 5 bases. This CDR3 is CASSQVGSPLHF. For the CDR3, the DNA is TGTGCCAGCAGCCAAGTAGGCTCACCCCTCCACTTT.

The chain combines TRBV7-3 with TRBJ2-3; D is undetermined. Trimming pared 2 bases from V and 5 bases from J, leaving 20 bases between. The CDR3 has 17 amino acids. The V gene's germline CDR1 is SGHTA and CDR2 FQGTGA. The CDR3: CASSLDSALGSLDTQYF. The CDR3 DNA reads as TGTGCCAGCAGCTTAGATTCGGCCCTCGGATCTTTAGATACGCAGTATTTT.